This T cell receptor (beta chain) was documented in a study of CD8 T cells in Susac syndrome. Looked up from germline, CDR1 is SNHLY and CDR2 is FYNNEI. V was pared by 10 bases and J by 1 base, with 15 bases between. CDR3 length: 14 residues. Roughly 0.45 to 1 ug RNA was reverse transcribed with random hexamers. One entry per CDR3 protein results from TCRdb running MiXCR on the immunoSEQ multiplex PCR reads. The data show fewer than 85,000 distinct CDR3 sequences, with approximately 95% seen just once and 0.45% to 0.5% held by the top ten. V gene TRBV2 combines with J gene TRBJ2-3; perhaps TRBD1 as D (6 bases). The TCR sequence derives from a human donor with Susac syndrome. Sequenced input: CD8+ T cells from PBMCs. CDR3 in DNA: TGTGCCATCGACCCGACAGGACGCACAGATACGCAGTATTTT. Translated: CAIDPTGRTDTQYF.